This T cell receptor (beta chain) appears in the sequencing data of a study of beta chain features in type 1 diabetes. Study context: Age and gender were similar between patients and healthy donors, as were cell yields. Notes on the study in general: Among all four CD4+ subsets, Type 1 diabetes patients had TCRB CDR3s that were moderately but significantly shorter. Compared with healthy donors, patients appeared to share more similar naive, central memory and regulatory TCRB repertoires. Patients with type 1 diabetes carried fewer insertions and had more deletions at their VDJ junctions.

This CDR3 is 14 amino acids long. The germline V gene has CDR1 SGHNT and CDR2 YYREEE (reference sequence). V was cut by 1 base and J by 4 bases, with 11 bases left in between. Isolation of CD4+ naive, central memory, regulatory and stem cell-like memory cells was achieved by sorting via CD45RO/CCR7/CD25/CD127/CD95/CD27. Reverse transcribing all isolated RNA meant expressed TCRB transcripts were sequenced. Some clones are missing from TCRdb's copy, which holds only in-frame ones; the method was immunoSEQ multiplex PCR. The repertoire includes roughly 700,000 clones, roughly 12% of them detected once, and about 0.02% sits in the top ten. About this clone itself: Its antigen remains unknown.

The chain has TRBV5-4 and TRBJ1-1; no definite D call. This sequence originates from a man between 18 and 35 years old with type 1 diabetes. The source material was naive CD4+ T cells from blood. The CDR3 region is CASSLRQSSTEAFF. Here the CDR3 DNA reads TGTGCCAGCAGCTTGAGGCAGAGCAGCACTGAAGCTTTCTTT.